The clone carrying this T cell receptor (beta chain) was detected a few times. The sample originates from a study of control samples from healthy donors and cancer patients. The J segment lost 0 bases and the V segment lost 5 bases, leaving 5 bases of the junction unmatched. Germline V gene data show CDR1 as SGHVS and CDR2 as FQNEAQ. The CDR3 sequence is 15 residues long. Only in-frame clones appear in the TCRdb table, and some are missing; sequencing was by immunoSEQ multiplex PCR. The repertoire holds 150,000 to 200,000 clones, roughly nine tenths seen once, with about 1.6% in the top ten. The chain links TRBV7-8 to TRBJ2-7, with TRBD1 matching 9 bases. Source material: blood. The receptor was derived from a woman between 25 and 40 years old in good health. The CDR3 DNA is TGTGCCAGCAGCAAGGGACAGGGTACCTCCTACGAGCAGTACTTC. It codes for CASSKGQGTSYEQYF.